This TCR beta chain was profiled in a study of cytomegalovirus exposure and HLA in healthy donors. Overall study: There were 117 million unique TCR beta sequences, drawn from 180 million or so T cells, in an earlier analysis.

Trimming removed 0 bases at V and 8 bases at J, with 19 bases between. Per the germline V gene, CDR1 is LGHNA and CDR2 is YNFKEQ. There are 16 residues in the CDR3. Points from the study as a whole: In a later analysis, an Asian-associated ancestry cluster reportedly showed fewer N-insertions than the approximately 660-donor mean. With later analysis, a missense DCLRE1C variant became linked to TCR beta V- and J-gene trimming.

PCR amplification relied on 60 Vbeta primers (plus 13 Jbeta primers). The assay was immunoSEQ multiplex PCR, and TCRdb's table has in-frame clones only and misses some. In the table there are 90,000 to 100,000 clones, roughly 75% of which are singletons. A note on this clone: Its antigen is still unknown.

The sequence was collected from a woman aged 60 to 75 in good health and CMV-seronegative. The genes are TRBV4-2 and TRBJ1-2, with D possibly being TRBD1 (5 bases). Material for sequencing was PBMCs. The CDR3 sequence: CASSQDLGATGVGYTF. In nucleotides, the CDR3 is TGTGCCAGCAGCCAAGATCTTGGGGCCACGGGAGTAGGCTACACCTTC.